A single sample gave rise to the 10 T cell receptor beta chains below, sequenced in a study of T cell repertoires in cytomegalovirus infection. These receptors have no identified antigens. TCRdb reprocessed the reads via MiXCR and lists one record per CDR3 protein. The sample contains roughly 120,000 distinct CDR3 sequences, around 32% of which appear only once. The material was CD8+ T cells from cultured PBMCs, obtained from culture after CMV antigen stimulation. All receptors derive from a human donor in good health (CMV status not recorded). Some clones in this sample may be carry-over from other donors' samples.

The chain has TRBV6-5 and TRBJ1-1; D remains unclear. V lost 0 bases to trimming and J lost 2 bases, with 7 bases between them. The V gene's germline CDR1 is MNHEY and CDR2 SVGAGI. This CDR3 has 14 amino acids. The CDR3 spells CASSYSRTNTEAFF. In DNA, the CDR3 is TGTGCCAGCAGTTACTCCAGGACTAACACTGAAGCTTTCTTT.

A few counts support this clonotype. CDR3 loop: CASSQDIGTGDYEQYF. As DNA, the CDR3 is TGCGCCAGCAGCCAAGATATCGGTACAGGGGACTACGAGCAGTACTTC. V gene TRBV4-3 combines with J gene TRBJ2-7; 7 nucleotides match TRBD1. Looked up from germline, CDR1 is LGHNA and CDR2 is YSLEER. After removal of 0 bases from V and 3 bases from J, the junction contained 8 bases not matched to a gene. This CDR3 comprises 16 residues.

The V and J genes are TRBV7-9 and TRBJ2-5, with 10 bases identical to TRBD1. Losses at the gene ends were 5 bases for V and 1 base for J; bases not matched to a gene: 13. The CDR3 consists of 18 residues. Per germline, CDR1 SEHNR and CDR2 FQNEAQ (reference sequence). CDR3 coding DNA: TGTGCCAGCAGCCCCCCGTTGCCGGGACAGGGGTTCCAAGAGACCCAGTACTTC. Amino acid sequence: CASSPPLPGQGFQETQYF.

This clonotype turned up a few times. The chain employs TRBV7-6 and TRBJ2-1, with 10 positions matching TRBD2. V was pared by 1 base and J by 2 bases, with 8 bases of the junction left unmatched. The CDR3 is 18 residues long. The germline CDR1 and CDR2 sequences are SGHVS and FNYEAQ. The CDR3 sequence: CASSLVGASGGPYNEQFF. As DNA, the CDR3 is TGTGCCAGCAGCTTAGTAGGGGCTAGCGGGGGTCCCTACAATGAGCAGTTCTTC.

The chain combines TRBV19 with TRBJ2-7; 7 bases are shared with TRBD1. Trimming removed 6 bases from V and 2 bases from J; junction bases left unmatched: 10. Germline CDR1 reads LNHDA; CDR2 reads SQIVND (reference sequence). The CDR3 consists of 15 residues. CDR3 DNA sequence: TGTGCCAGTAGATTTGAATCTACAGGGGCCTACGAGCAGTACTTC. The encoded protein is CASRFESTGAYEQYF.

This chain links TRBV27 with TRBJ2-7; TRBD2 matches 11 bases. CDR3 length: 17 residues. Trimming cost V 2 bases and J 3 bases; bases outside gene matches: 9. In germline, CDR1 is MNHEY, CDR2 SMNVEV (reference sequence). CDR3 in amino acids: CASSLQPGLAGGYEQYF. The CDR3 region has the DNA TGTGCCAGCAGTTTACAGCCGGGGCTAGCGGGAGGCTACGAGCAGTACTTC.

This clonotype has just a few counts. The chain carries TRBV6-5 and TRBJ2-2; 7 bases align to TRBD2. There are 17 residues in the CDR3. V dropped 0 bases and J dropped 5; count of bases not matched to a gene: 9. Germline CDR1 and CDR2: MNHEY and SVGAGI. CDR3 DNA sequence: TGTGCCAGCAGTTACTCGATAGGCGGGGGACGGACCGGGGAGCTGTTTTTT. Its protein is CASSYSIGGGRTGELFF.

The chain links TRBV7-9 to TRBJ1-1, with TRBD1 as a possible D gene (5 bases). Trimming left V 1 base short and J 0 bases short, with 15 bases between. The CDR3 runs 17 residues. Per germline, CDR1 SEHNR and CDR2 FQNEAQ (reference sequence). This chain's CDR3 is CASSLGSGSAMNTEAFF. CDR3 nucleotide sequence: TGTGCCAGCAGCTTAGGTTCAGGGTCCGCAATGAACACTGAAGCTTTCTTT.

The chain has TRBV2 and TRBJ2-1; tentative D call: TRBD1 (5 bases). The CDR3 contains 14 residues. Deletions cut 4 bases from V and 5 bases from J, with 12 bases between. The germline V gene encodes CDR1 SNHLY and CDR2 FYNNEI. CDR3 sequence reads: CASSGGGRNNEQFF. The DNA of the CDR3 is TGTGCCAGCAGTGGGGGCGGTAGGAACAATGAGCAGTTCTTC.

This clonotype has a handful of counts. The V call is TRBV10-3, the J call TRBJ2-2; D call uncertain. This CDR3 comprises 13 residues. Deletions cut 6 bases from V and 5 bases from J, with 10 bases between. Germline loops: CDR1 ENHRY, CDR2 SYGVKD. DNA of the CDR3: TGTGCCATCAGATTAGACTCAACCGGGGAGCTGTTTTTT. This sequence encodes CAIRLDSTGELFF.